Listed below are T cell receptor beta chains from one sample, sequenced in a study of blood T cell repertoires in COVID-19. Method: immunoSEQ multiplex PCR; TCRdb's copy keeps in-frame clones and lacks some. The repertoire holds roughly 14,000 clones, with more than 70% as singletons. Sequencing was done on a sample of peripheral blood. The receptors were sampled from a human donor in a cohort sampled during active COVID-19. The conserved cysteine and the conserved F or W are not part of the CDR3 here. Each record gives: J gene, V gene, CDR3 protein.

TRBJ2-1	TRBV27	ASREALYNEQF
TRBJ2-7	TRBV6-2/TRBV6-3	ASSYGLAKSSYEQY
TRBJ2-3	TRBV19	ASSSMGSSTDTQY
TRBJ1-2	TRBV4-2	ASSQETGYGYT
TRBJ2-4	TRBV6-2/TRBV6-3	ASSDRPGTQSSNNIQY
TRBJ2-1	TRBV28	ASSFLPLRLAGVHEQF
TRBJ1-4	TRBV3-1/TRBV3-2	ASSQDLTGNEKLF
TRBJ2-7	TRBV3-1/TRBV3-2	ASGQGNEQY
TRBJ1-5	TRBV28	ASSRQGSLNQPQH
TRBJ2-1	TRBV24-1	ATSDTWGGVLNEQF
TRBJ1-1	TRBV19	ASSPPGFSGAEAF
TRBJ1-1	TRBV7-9	ASSPQGTLNTEAF
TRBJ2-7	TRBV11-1	ASSFDRGVSSYEQY
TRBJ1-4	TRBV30	ACTPGQGLVGEKLF
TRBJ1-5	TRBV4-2	ASSQAASGGRNQPQH
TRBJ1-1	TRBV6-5	ASSYSRGFGTEAF
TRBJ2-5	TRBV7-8	ASSFGGPQETQY
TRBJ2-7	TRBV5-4	ASSISGSYEQY
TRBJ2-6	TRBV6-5	ASTGVIGANVLT
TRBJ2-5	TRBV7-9	ASSNPAQGQETQY
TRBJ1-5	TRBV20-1	SARGGEPQH
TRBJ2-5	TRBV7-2	ASSPQGAVETQY
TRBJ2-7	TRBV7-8	ASSHTTNRDGEQY
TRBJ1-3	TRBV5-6	ASSLAGGNTIY
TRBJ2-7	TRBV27	ASSLPGSYEQY
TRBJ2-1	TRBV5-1	ASSLEGQGASSF
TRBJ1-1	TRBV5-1	ASSGDRAHTEAF
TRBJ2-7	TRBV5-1	ASSLGLGLAGVSYEQY
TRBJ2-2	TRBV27	ASSPRRSTGSTGELF
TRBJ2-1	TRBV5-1	ASSFTSEKQF
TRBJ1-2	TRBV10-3	AIGGVRNYGYT
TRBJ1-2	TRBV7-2	ASRTGGFDYGYT
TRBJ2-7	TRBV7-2	ASSPSGQGGDEQY
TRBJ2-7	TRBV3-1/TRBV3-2	ASSQGSGSSEQY
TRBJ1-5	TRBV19	ASSPDRGGSNQPQH
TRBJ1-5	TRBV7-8	ASSSGQRFNQPQH